Below, 7 T cell receptor beta chains from the same sample are listed, as sequenced in a study of T cells after yellow fever vaccination. TCRdb independently ran MiXCR on the 5' RACE reads; one entry per CDR3 protein. The sample includes about 340,000 distinct CDR3 sequences, approximately 4.2% of them seen just once. The sample in question was PBMCs, obtained 5 days after the yellow fever booster vaccination. These receptors all stem from a man aged 18 to 30 who received the YFV17D yellow fever vaccine.

V gene TRBV5-6 combines with J gene TRBJ2-1; 7 bases are shared with TRBD1. The CDR3 runs to 14 residues. Trimming at V came to 6 bases and at J to 8 bases, leaving 11 bases not matched to a gene. Germline V gene data show CDR1 as SGHDT and CDR2 as YYEEEE. The CDR3 protein is CASKGASPFYEQFF. The DNA for the CDR3 is TGTGCCAGCAAGGGGGCGAGTCCCTTCTATGAGCAGTTCTTC.

This clonotype was detected a few times. The chain links TRBV6-2 or TRBV6-3 to TRBJ2-1; TRBD1 agrees at 9 bases. The CDR3 covers 14 residues. V trimming: 2 bases; J trimming: 8 bases; junction bases outside the gene matches: 4. CDR1 MNHEY and CDR2 SVGEGT come from the germline V gene. DNA for the CDR3: TGTGCCAGCAGTTACCGGGACAGGGTCGATGAGCAGTTCTTC. This sequence encodes CASSYRDRVDEQFF.

In its sample, this clonotype was seen a few times. The chain carries TRBV5-1 and TRBJ2-7, with 10 nucleotides matching TRBD1. This CDR3 has 14 amino acids. The germline V gene encodes CDR1 SGHRS and CDR2 YFSETQ. After removal of 2 bases from V and 4 bases from J, the junction contained 3 bases not matched to a gene. The CDR3 coding sequence is TGCGCCAGCAGCTTCGGGACAGGGGATTACGAGCAGTACGTC. It yields the protein CASSFGTGDYEQYV.

This sequence joins TRBV7-3 and TRBJ1-1, with TRBD1 matching over 9 bases. From germline, CDR1 is SGHTA and CDR2 FQGTGA. The trim removed 5 bases at V and 1 base at J, leaving 8 bases unmatched. CDR3 length: 16 amino acids. The chain's CDR3 is CASSPYPGQGNTEAFF. CDR3 bases: TGTGCCAGCAGCCCCTATCCGGGACAGGGGAACACTGAAGCTTTCTTT.

This clonotype turned up a few times. The V gene is TRBV24-1, the J gene TRBJ1-5; TRBD1 matches 7 bases. The CDR3 totals 12 residues. Germline V gene sequence: CDR1 KGHDR, CDR2 SFDVKD. V gave up 4 bases and J gave up 13 bases; unmatched junction bases: 6. CDR3 in amino acids: CATSDRDSPQHF. The CDR3 coding sequence is TGTGCCACCAGTGACCGGGACAGCCCTCAGCATTTT.

The sample holds a few counts of this clonotype. The chain couples TRBV20-1 to TRBJ1-1, with 9 positions matching TRBD1. Germline assignment: CDR1 DFQATT and CDR2 SNEGSKA (reference sequence). This CDR3 is built from 14 residues. V gave up 5 bases and J gave up 4 bases; unmatched junction bases: 8. CDR3 loop: CSAFPGQGSTEAFF. The CDR3 nucleotides are TGCAGTGCTTTTCCGGGACAGGGTAGCACTGAAGCTTTCTTT.

This clonotype appeared many times. The chain combines TRBV5-1 with TRBJ2-5; 7 bases are a match to TRBD1. Per germline, CDR1 SGHRS and CDR2 YFSETQ. The CDR3 consists of 15 residues. V was clipped by 5 bases and J by 3 bases; unmatched bases: 10. CDR3 sequence: CASSPTGRGEETQYF. The CDR3 DNA sequence: TGCGCCAGCAGTCCGACAGGGCGAGGGGAAGAGACCCAGTACTTC.